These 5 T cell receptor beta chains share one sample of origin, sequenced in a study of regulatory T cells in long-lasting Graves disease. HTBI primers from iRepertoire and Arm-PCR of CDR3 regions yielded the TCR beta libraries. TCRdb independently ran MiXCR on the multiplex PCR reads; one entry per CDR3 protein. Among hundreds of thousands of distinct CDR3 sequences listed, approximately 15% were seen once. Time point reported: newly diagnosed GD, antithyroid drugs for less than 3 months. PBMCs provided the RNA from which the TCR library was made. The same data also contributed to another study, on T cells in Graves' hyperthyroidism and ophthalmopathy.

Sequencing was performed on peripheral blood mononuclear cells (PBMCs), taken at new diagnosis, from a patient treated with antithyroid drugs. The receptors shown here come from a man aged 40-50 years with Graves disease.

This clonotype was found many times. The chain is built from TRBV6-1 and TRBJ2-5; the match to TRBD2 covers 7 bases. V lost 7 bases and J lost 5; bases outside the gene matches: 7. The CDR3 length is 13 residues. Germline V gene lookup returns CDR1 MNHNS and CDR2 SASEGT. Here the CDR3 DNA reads TGTGCCAGCACCCTTCAGGGAGGGGAGACCCAGTACTTC. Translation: CASTLQGGETQYF.

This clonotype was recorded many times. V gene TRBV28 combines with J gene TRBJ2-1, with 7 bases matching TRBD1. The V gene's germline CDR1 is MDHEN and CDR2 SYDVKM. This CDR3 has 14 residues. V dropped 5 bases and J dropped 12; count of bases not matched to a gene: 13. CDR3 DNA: TGTGCCAGCAGTCCTAACGACAGGGAAGCGGCGCAGTTCTTC. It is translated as CASSPNDREAAQFF.

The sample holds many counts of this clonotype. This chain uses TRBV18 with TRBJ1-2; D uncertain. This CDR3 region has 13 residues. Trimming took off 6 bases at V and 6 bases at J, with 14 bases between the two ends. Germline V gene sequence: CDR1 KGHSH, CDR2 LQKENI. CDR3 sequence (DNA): TGTGCCAGCTCCTTGTCCAGATTGGATGGCTACACCTTC. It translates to CASSLSRLDGYTF.

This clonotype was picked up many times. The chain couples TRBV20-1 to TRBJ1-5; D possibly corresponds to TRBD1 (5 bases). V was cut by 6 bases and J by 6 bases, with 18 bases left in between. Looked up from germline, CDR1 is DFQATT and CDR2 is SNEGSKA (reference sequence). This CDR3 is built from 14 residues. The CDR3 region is CSAKWGEGAQPQHF. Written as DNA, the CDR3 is TGCAGTGCCAAGTGGGGGGAAGGTGCTCAGCCCCAGCATTTT.

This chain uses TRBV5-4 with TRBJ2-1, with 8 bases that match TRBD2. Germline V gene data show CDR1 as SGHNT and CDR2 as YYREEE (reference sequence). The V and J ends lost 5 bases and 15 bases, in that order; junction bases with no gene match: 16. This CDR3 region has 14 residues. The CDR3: CASRKTGTSPVLFF. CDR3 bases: TGTGCCAGCAGGAAGACCGGGACTAGTCCAGTCCTGTTCTTC.